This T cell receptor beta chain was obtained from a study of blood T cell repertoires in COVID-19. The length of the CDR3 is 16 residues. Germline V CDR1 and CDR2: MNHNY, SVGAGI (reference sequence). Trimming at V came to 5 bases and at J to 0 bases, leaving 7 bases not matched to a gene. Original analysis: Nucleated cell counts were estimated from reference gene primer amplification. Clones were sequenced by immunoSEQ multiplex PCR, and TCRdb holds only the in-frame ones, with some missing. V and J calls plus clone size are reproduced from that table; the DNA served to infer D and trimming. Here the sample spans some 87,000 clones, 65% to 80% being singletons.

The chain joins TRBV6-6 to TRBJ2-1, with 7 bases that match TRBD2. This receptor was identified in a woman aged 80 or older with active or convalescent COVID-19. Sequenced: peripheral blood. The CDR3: CASSTERGTSYNEQFF. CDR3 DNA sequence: TGTGCCAGCAGTACCGAGCGGGGTACCTCCTACAATGAGCAGTTCTTC.